This T cell receptor beta chain was recovered during a study of T cell clonotyping in hematopoietic cell transplantation (dated by TCRdb to the early 2020s). With regard to the full study: In the study, some 140 blood samples were gathered from a few dozen consecutive transplant recipients and their related donors. Recruitment of patients ran from September 2015 to early 2017, and follow-up continued until September 2020 or until death.

Details on this clone: Its target antigen remains unknown. Qualities for individual bases were not recorded, and no much larger clone is one base off.

Results the study describes overall, beyond this receptor: The sample size was limited and the cells went unsorted, which meant the CD4 and CD8 repertoire contributions could not be told apart. Recipient repertoires showed only a small fraction of overlap with donor repertoires, and over 95% appeared de novo at the given depth. Donor and pretransplant recipient Inverse Simpson Index values predicted broader posttransplant TCR repertoire diversity. A decrease in recipient TCR diversity was observed after transplant, and a progressive increase in pathologically expanded clonotypes was seen from day 30 to day 180.

For TCR beta sequencing, blood samples came from the related transplant donors. Using Nuclei Lysis Solution, genomic DNA was extracted from unfractionated peripheral blood mononuclear cells that were either fresh or cryopreserved. TCR beta CDR3 regions were amplified from genomic DNA with the immunoSEQ assay, a bias-controlled multiplex PCR using V- and J-specific primers. A proprietary barcode and Illumina adapter sequences were added to the CDR3 amplicons in a second PCR step. An Illumina MiSeq instrument was used for sequencing of the CDR3 libraries. As for the authors' bioinformatics: Export and quality control were performed with immunoSEQ Analyzer 3.0, and downstream analyses were performed with R Bioconductor and Immunarch. Only productive rearrangements in the normalized downsampled data set went into calculating the repertoire metrics. In the normalized cohort, clonotypes with more than 5 templates were defined as pathologically expanded. The Inverse Simpson Index served as the measure of repertoire diversity. To capture all clonotypes, the CMV-specificity analyses were run on the non-normalized data set. The immuneACCESS repertoire file appears here via TCRdb, limited to in-frame rearrangements. These files lack a portion of the clones; in checked studies, under half of the deficit traces to unresolved V genes, and the cause of the others is not known. That table is the source of V, J and clone size, and D and trimming were worked out from the DNA. This sample holds 40,000 to 45,000 clones; 90% to 95% were observed only once. The ten largest make up more than 0.7% of the sample.

V is trimmed back by 2 bases and J by 6 bases, and the junction contains 5 bases that no gene match accounts for. Measured from the cysteine to the phenylalanine, the CDR3 is 14 residues long. The only DNA kept is the CDR3, 42 bases in frame from the first base. Sequences SGHTA (CDR1) and FQGNSA (CDR2) are obtained from the germline V gene. The TCR sequence derives from a woman aged 45-59 years in good health. Some clones in this sample may be carry-over from other donors' samples. The sample consisted of peripheral blood mononuclear cells. The sequence joins TRBV7-2 to TRBJ2-7; 9 nucleotides in the junction match TRBD2. The DNA reads TGTGCCAGCAGCTTATCTAGCGGGGTGATCGAGCAGTACTTC. This codes for CASSLSSGVIEQYF. The full variable domain, with segments outside the CDR3 supplied by the reference TRBV7-2 and TRBJ2-7 proteins, appears as GAGVSQSPSNKVTEKGKDVELRCDPISGHTALYWYRQSLGQGLEFLIYFQGNSAPDKSGLPSDRFSAERTGGSVSTLTIQRTQQEDSAVYLCASSLSSGVIEQYFGPGTRLTVT.